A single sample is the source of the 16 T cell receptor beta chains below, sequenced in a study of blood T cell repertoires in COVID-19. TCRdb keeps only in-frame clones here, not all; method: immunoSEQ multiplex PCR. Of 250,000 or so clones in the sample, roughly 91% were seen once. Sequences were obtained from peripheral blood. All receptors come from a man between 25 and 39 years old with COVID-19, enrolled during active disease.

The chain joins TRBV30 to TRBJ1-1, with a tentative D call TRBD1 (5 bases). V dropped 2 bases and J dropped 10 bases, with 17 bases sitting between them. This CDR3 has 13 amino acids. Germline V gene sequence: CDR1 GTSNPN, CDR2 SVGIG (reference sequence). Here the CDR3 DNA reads TGTGCCTGGAGTCTCCAGGGCCCCTCGGGAGCTTTCTTT. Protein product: CAWSLQGPSGAFF.

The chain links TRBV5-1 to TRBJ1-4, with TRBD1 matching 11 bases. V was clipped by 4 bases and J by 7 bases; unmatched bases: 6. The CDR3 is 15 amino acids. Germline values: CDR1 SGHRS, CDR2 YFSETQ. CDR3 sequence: CASSPRTGGFEKLFF. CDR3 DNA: TGCGCCAGCAGCCCCCGGACAGGGGGCTTTGAAAAACTGTTTTTT.

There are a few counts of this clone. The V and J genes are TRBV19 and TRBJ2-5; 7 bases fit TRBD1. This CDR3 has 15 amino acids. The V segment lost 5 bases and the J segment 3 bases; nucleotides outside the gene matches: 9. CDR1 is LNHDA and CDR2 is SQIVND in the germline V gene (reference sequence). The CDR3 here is CASSPWDSGEETQYF. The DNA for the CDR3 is TGTGCCAGTAGTCCATGGGACAGCGGAGAAGAGACCCAGTACTTC.

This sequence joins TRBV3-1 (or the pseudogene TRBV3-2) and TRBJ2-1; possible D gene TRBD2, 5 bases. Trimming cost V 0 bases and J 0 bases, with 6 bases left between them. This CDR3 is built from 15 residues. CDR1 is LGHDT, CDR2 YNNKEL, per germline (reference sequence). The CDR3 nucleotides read TGTGCCAGCAGCCAAGATGCGGGCTCCTACAATGAGCAGTTCTTC. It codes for CASSQDAGSYNEQFF.

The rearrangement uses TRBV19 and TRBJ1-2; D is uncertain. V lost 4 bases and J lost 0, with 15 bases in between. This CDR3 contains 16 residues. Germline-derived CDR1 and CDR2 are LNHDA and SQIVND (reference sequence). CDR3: CASSSVSVDTNYGYTF. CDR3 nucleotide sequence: TGTGCCAGTAGTAGTGTTAGCGTCGATACTAACTATGGCTACACCTTC.

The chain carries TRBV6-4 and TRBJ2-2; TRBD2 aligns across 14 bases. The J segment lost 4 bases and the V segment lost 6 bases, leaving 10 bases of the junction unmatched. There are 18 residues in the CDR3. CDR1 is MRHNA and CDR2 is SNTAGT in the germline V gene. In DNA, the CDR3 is TGTGCCAGCAGGAAGACTAGCGGGGGGGCTCTCGGCACCGGGGAGCTGTTTTTT. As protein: CASRKTSGGALGTGELFF.

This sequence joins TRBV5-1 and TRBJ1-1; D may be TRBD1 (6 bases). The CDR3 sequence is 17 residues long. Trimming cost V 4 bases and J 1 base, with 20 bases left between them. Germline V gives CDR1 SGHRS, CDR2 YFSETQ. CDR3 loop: CASSPREPGTTNTEAFF. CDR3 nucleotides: TGCGCCAGCAGCCCACGTGAGCCCGGGACAACGAACACTGAAGCTTTCTTT.

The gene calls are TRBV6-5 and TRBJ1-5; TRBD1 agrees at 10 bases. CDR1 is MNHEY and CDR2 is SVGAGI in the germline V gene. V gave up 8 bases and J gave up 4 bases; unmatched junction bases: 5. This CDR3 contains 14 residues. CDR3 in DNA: TGTGCCAGCGGTCCGGGACAGGGGAATCAGCCCCAGCATTTT. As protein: CASGPGQGNQPQHF.

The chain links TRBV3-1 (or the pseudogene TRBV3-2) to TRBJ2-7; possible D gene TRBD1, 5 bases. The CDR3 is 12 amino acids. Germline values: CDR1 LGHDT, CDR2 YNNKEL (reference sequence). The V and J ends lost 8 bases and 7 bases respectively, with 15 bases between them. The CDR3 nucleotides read TGTGCCAGCGCACACAACCCAGGGGAGCAGTACTTC. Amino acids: CASAHNPGEQYF.

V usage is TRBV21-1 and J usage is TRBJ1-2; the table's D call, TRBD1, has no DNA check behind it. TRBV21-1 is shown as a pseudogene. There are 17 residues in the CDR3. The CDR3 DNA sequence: TGTGCCAGCAGCAAAACCCGCCAGAACACCGAAACCTATGGCTACACCTTC. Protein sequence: CASSKTRQNTETYGYTF.

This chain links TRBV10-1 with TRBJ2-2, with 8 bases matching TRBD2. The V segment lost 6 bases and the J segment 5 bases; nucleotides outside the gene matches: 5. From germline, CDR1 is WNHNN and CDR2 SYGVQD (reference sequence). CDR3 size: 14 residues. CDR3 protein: CASSAGTSTGELFF. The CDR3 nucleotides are TGCGCCAGCAGCGCCGGGACTAGTACCGGGGAGCTGTTTTTT.

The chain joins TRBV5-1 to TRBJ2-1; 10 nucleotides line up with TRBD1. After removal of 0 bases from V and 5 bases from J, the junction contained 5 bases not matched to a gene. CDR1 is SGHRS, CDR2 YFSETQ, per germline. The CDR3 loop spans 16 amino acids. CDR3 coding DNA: TGCGCCAGCAGCTTGGGTCGCGGGACAGGGGACAATGAGCAGTTCTTC. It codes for CASSLGRGTGDNEQFF. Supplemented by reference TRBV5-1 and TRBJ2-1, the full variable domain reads KAGVTQTPRYLIKTRGQQVTLSCSPISGHRSVSWYQQTPGQGLQFLFEYFSETQRNKGNFPGRFSGRQFSNSRSEMNVSTLELGDSALYLCASSLGRGTGDNEQFFGPGTRLTVL.

The CDR3 sequence: CATSRLLAGANEQYF. The CDR3, as DNA: TGTGCCACCAGCCGCCTCCTCGCGGGGGCCAACGAGCAGTACTTC. V and J are TRBV15 and TRBJ2-7, with D tentatively TRBD2 (7 bases). V lost 5 bases and J 5 bases, leaving 19 bases between the germline ends. Germline CDR1 and CDR2: LNHNV and YYDKDF (reference sequence). The length of the CDR3 is 15 residues.

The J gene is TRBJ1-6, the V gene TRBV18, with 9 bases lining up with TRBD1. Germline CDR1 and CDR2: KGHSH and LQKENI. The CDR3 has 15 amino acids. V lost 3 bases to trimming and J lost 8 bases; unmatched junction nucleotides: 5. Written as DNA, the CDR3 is TGTGCCAGCTCACCGGACAGGGGACCCGATTCACCCCTCCACTTT. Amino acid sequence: CASSPDRGPDSPLHF.

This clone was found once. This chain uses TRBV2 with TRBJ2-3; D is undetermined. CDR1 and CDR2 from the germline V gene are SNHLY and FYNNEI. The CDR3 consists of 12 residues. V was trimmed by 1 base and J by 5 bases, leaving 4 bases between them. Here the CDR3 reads CASSEEQDTQYF. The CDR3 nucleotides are TGTGCCAGCAGTGAAGAACAAGATACGCAGTATTTT.

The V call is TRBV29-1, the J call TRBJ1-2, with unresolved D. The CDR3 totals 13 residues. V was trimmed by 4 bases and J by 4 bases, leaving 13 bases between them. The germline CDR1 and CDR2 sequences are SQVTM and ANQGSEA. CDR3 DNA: TGCAGCGTTGGTACCACAGAATTCTATGGCTACACCTTC. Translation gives CSVGTTEFYGYTF.